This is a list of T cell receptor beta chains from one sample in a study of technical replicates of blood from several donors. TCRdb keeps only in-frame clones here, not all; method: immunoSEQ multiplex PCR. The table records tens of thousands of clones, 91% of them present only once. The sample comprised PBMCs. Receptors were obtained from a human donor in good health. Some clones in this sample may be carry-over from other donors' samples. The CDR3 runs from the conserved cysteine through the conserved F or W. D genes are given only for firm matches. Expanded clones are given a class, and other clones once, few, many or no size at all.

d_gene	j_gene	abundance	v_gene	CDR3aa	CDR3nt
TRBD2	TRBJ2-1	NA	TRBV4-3	CASSPDEREMDEQFF	TGCGCCAGCAGCCCCGACGAGCGGGAGATGGATGAGCAGTTCTTC
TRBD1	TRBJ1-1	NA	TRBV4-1	CASSQLSGTGVTEAFF	TGCGCCAGCAGCCAACTATCCGGGACAGGGGTCACTGAAGCTTTCTTT
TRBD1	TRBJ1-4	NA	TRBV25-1	CASSEGRTGVGKLFF	TGTGCCAGCAGTGAAGGGAGGACAGGGGTCGGAAAACTGTTTTTT
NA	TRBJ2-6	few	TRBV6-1	CASSDMRGAGGANVLTF	TGTGCCAGCAGTGACATGCGGGGTGCGGGAGGGGCCAACGTCCTGACTTTC
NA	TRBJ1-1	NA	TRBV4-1	CASSQDFPFYTEAFF	TGCGCCAGCAGCCAAGATTTCCCCTTTTACACTGAAGCTTTCTTT
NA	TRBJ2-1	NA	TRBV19	CASSGSSYNEQFF	TGTGCCAGTAGTGGCTCCTCCTACAATGAGCAGTTCTTC
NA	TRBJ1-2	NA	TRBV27	CASSPNTVYGYTF	TGTGCCAGCAGCCCGAATACAGTTTATGGCTACACCTTC
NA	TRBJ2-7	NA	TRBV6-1	CASSEWGPYEQYF	TGTGCCAGCAGTGAATGGGGGCCCTACGAGCAGTACTTC
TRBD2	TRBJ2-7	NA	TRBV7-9	CASSHPPGLGGEEQYF	TGTGCCAGCAGCCACCCTCCGGGACTAGGGGGAGAGGAGCAGTACTTC
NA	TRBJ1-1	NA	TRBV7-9	CASSLAGARNTEAFF	TGTGCCAGCAGCTTAGCGGGGGCAAGGAACACTGAAGCTTTCTTT
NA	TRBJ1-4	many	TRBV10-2	CASSGGMDEKLFF	TGCGCCAGCAGTGGGGGCATGGATGAAAAACTGTTTTTT
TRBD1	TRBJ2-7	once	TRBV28	CASSTDRVLSYEQYF	TGTGCCAGCAGCACTGACAGGGTCCTCTCCTACGAGCAGTACTTC
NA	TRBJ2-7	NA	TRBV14	CASSQVDSPYEQYF	TGTGCCAGCAGCCAAGTAGACAGCCCCTACGAGCAGTACTTC
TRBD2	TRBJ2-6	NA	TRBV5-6	CASSVGLAGGSGANVLTF	TGTGCCAGCAGCGTCGGACTAGCGGGAGGCTCTGGGGCCAACGTCCTGACTTTC
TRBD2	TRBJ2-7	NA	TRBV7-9	CASSLTREHEQYF	TGTGCCAGCAGCTTAACGCGGGAGCACGAGCAGTACTTC
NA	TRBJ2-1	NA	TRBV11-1	CASSLGFSGGFFEQFF	TGTGCCAGCAGCTTGGGTTTTTCCGGGGGATTTTTTGAGCAGTTCTTC
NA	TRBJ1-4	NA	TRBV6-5	CASTDVWSNEKLFF	TGTGCCAGCACCGATGTTTGGAGTAATGAAAAACTGTTTTTT
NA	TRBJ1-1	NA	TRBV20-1	CSASRAGEAFF	TGCAGTGCTAGTAGGGCGGGTGAAGCTTTCTTT
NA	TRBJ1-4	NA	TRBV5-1	CASSLGPENEKLFF	TGCGCCAGCAGCTTGGGCCCAGAAAATGAAAAACTGTTTTTT
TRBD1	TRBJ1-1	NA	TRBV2	CASSLDRVTEAFF	TGTGCCAGCAGTCTGGACAGGGTGACTGAAGCTTTCTTT
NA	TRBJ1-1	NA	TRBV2	CASTRGLDTEAFF	TGTGCCAGCACGCGGGGGCTGGACACTGAAGCTTTCTTT
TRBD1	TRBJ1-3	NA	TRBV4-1	CASSRQTGDSGNTIYF	TGCGCCAGCAGCCGCCAGACAGGGGACTCTGGAAACACCATATATTTT
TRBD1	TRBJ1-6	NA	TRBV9	CASSVGTASSYNSPLHF	TGTGCCAGCAGCGTTGGGACAGCGAGCTCCTATAATTCACCCCTCCACTTT
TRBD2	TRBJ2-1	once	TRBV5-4	CASSPRGTTPGNEQFF	TGTGCCAGCAGCCCTCGGGGGACTACCCCTGGGAATGAGCAGTTCTTC
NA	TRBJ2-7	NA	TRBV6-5	CASSYLTGVAEQYF	TGTGCCAGCAGCTACTTGACCGGGGTGGCGGAGCAGTACTTC
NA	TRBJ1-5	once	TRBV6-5	CASSYPKGGGNQPQHF	TGTGCCAGCAGTTACCCGAAAGGGGGTGGCAATCAGCCCCAGCATTTT
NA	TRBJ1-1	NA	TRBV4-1	CASSQGTSDKTEAFF	TGCGCCAGCAGCCAAGGGACATCGGATAAGACTGAAGCTTTCTTT
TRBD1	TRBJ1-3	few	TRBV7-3	CASSQGGFGNTIYF	TGTGCCAGCAGCCAAGGGGGCTTCGGAAACACCATATATTTT
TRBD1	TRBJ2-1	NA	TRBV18	CASSRGQGDNEQFF	TGTGCCAGCTCCCGAGGACAGGGGGACAATGAGCAGTTCTTC
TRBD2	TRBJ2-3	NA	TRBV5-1	CASSLPGLAGGSTDTQYF	TGCGCCAGCAGTTTGCCGGGACTAGCGGGAGGCAGCACAGATACGCAGTATTTT
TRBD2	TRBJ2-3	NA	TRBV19	CASSTRGGLAGGPGTDTQYF	TGTGCCAGTAGTACCAGGGGGGGACTAGCGGGAGGGCCTGGCACAGATACGCAGTATTTT
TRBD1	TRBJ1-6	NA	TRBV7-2	CASSYGQGGNSPLHF	TGTGCCAGCAGCTACGGACAGGGAGGAAATTCACCCCTCCACTTT